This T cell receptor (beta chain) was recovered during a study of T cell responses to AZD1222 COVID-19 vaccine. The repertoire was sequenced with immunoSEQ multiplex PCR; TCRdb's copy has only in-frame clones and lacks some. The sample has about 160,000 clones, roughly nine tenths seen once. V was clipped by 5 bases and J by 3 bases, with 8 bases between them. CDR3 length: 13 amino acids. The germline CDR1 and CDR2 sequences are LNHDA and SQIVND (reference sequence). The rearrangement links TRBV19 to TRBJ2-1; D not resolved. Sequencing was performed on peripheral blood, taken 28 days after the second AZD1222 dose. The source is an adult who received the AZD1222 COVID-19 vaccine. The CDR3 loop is CASSQRNYNEQFF. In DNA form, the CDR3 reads TGTGCCAGTAGTCAGCGAAACTACAATGAGCAGTTCTTC.